This T cell receptor beta chain stems from a study of metastatic and nonmetastatic thyroid tumors. Study-level information: Malignant thyroid and benign thyroid patients provided blood and tumor or nodule tissue whose repertoires were compared.

Authors' processing steps: A distant-metastasis classifier for papillary thyroid cancer was built using CDR3 differences across clinicopathological groups. Using MiXCR, TCRdb re-called clones from the PCR reads. The V and J calls shown here were made by TCRdb, not taken from the authors' results. The repertoire holds 80,000 to 85,000 clones, around 13% seen once, with 7% to 10% in the top ten. Study-wide findings and caveats: Reportedly, malignant thyroid tumors had significantly higher TCR beta diversity than benign nodules, in blood and tumor.

On this clone: Its specificity is unknown.

Every patient underwent thyroid surgery untreated. This CDR3 region has 13 residues. The V segment lost 8 bases and the J segment 6 bases; nucleotides outside the gene matches: 8. The germline V gene has CDR1 SGHDN and CDR2 FVKESK. The V gene is TRBV14, the J gene TRBJ1-1, with 8 positions matching TRBD1. Sequenced: tumor tissue. This clonotype originated in a female donor with papillary thyroid cancer or a benign thyroid nodule (not recorded which). Some clones in this sample may be carry-over from other donors' samples. The CDR3 is CASRGQAFAEAFF. The CDR3, as DNA: TGTGCCAGCCGGGGACAGGCTTTCGCTGAAGCTTTCTTT.